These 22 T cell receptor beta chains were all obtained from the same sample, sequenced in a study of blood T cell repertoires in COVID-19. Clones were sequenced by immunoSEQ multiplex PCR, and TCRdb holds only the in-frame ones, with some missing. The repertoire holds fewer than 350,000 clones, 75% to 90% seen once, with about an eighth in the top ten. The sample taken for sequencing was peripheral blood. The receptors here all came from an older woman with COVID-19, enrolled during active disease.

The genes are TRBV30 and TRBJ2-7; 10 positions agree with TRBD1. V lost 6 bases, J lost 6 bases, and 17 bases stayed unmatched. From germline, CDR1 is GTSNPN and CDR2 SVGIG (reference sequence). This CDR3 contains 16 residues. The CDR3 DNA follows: TGTGCCTGCCTCGACAGGGGGCGCTTAGGTCCCGTCGAGCAGTACTTC. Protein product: CACLDRGRLGPVEQYF.

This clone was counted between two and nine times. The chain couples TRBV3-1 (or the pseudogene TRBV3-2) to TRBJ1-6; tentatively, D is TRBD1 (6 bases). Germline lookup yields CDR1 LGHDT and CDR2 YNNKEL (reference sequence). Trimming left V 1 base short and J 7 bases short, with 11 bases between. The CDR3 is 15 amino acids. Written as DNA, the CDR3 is TGTGCCAGCAGCCAAGCGGACAGAAAGAATTCACCCCTCCACTTT. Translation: CASSQADRKNSPLHF.

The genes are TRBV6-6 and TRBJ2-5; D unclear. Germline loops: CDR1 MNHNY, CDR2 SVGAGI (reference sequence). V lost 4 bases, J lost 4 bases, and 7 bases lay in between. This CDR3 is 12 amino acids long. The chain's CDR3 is CASSSTLETQYF. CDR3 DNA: TGTGCCAGCAGTTCTACTCTAGAGACCCAGTACTTC.

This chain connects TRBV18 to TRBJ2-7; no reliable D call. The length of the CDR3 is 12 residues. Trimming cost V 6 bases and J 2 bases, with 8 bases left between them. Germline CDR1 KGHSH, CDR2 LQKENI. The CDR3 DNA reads TGTGCCAGCTCGCCTGCTACCTACGAGCAGTACTTC. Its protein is CASSPATYEQYF.

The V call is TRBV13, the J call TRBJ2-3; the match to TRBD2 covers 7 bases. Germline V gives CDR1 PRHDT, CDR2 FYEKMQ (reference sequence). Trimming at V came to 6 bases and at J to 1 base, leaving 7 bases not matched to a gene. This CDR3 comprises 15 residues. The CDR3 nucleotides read TGTGCCAGCAGTTTGGTAGCGGGCCGCACAGATACGCAGTATTTT. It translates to CASSLVAGRTDTQYF.

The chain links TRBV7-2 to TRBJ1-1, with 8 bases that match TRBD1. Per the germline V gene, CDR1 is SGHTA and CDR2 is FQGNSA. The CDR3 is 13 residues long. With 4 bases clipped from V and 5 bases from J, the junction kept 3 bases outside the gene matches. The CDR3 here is CASSWTGWTEAFF. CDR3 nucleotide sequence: TGTGCCAGCAGCTGGACAGGGTGGACTGAAGCTTTCTTT.

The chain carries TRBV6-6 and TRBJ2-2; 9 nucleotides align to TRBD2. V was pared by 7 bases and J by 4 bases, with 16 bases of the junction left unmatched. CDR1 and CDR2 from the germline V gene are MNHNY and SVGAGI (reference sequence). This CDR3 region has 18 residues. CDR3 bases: TGTGCCAGCACTCGCGGGTCAGGGAGCGGGGGGACCACCGGGGAGCTGTTTTTT. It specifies CASTRGSGSGGTTGELFF.

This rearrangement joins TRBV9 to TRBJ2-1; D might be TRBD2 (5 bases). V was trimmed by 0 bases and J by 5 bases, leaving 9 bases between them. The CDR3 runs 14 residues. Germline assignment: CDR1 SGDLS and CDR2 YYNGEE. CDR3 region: CASSVAGSNNEQFF. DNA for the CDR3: TGTGCCAGCAGCGTAGCGGGAAGTAACAATGAGCAGTTCTTC.

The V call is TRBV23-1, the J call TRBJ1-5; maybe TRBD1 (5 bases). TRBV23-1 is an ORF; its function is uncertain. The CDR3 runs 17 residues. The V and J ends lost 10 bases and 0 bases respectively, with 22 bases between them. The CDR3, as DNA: TGCGCCACCCCACGGGCGGGGGGGGGTGGTAGCAATCAGCCCCAGCATTTT. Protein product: CATPRAGGGGSNQPQHF.

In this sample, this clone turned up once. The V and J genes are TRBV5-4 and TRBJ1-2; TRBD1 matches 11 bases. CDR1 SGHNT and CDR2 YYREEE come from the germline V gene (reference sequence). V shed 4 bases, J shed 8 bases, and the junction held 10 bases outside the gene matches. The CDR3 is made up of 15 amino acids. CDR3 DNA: TGTGCCAGCAGCCTAATAATAGGGACAGGGGGAGGCTACACCTTC. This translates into CASSLIIGTGGGYTF.

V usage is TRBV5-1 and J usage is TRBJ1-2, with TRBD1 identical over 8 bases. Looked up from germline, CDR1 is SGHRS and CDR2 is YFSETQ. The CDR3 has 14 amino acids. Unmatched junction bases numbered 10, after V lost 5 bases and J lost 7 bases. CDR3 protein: CASSPGLQGVGYTF. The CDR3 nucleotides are TGCGCCAGCAGTCCGGGGCTACAGGGGGTTGGCTACACCTTC.

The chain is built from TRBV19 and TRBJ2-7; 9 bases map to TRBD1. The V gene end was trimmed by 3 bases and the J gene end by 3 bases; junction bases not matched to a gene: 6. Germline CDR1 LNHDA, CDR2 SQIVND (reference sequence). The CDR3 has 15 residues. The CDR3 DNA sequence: TGTGCCAGTAGTATTAGGGACAGGGCTCGCTACGAGCAGTACTTC. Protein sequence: CASSIRDRARYEQYF.

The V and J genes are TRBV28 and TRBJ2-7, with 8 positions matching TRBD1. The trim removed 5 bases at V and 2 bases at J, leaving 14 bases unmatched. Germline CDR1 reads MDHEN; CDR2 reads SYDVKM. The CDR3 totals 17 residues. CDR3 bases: TGTGCCAGCAGTCTTGGAATGTGGGACAGGAATACCTACGAGCAGTACTTC. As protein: CASSLGMWDRNTYEQYF.

CDR3 sequence (DNA): TGTGCCTCCTCAGGTTCTACTGGGGCCAACGTCCTGACTTTC. It is translated as CASSGSTGANVLTF. This chain links TRBV6-5 with TRBJ2-6; D remains unclear. This CDR3 has 14 amino acids. Germline V gene sequence: CDR1 MNHEY, CDR2 SVGAGI. V lost 11 bases and J 2 bases, leaving 13 bases between the germline ends.

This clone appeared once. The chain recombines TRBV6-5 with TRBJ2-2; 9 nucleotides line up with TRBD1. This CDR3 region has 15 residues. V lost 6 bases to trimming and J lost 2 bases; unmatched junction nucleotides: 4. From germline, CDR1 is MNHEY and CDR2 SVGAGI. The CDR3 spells CASSRDRVNTGELFF. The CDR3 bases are TGTGCCAGCAGCCGGGACAGGGTAAACACCGGGGAGCTGTTTTTT.

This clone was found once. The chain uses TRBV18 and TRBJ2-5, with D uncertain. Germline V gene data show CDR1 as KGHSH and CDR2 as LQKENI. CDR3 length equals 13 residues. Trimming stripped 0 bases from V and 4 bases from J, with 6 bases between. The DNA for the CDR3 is TGTGCCAGCTCACCACCTAGCAGAGAGACCCAGTACTTC. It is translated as CASSPPSRETQYF.

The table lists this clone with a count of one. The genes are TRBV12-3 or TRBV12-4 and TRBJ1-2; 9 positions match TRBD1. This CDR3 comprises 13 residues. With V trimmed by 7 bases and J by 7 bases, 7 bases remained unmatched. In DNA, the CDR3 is TGTGCCAGCACCCCACAGGGGGCGGGTGGCTACACCTTC. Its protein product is CASTPQGAGGYTF.

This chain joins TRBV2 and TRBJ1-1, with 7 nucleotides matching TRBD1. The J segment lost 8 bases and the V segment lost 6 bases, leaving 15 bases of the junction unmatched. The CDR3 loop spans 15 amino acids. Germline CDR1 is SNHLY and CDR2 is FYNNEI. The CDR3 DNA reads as TGTGCCAGCAGGAGAACCGGGACAGCTTCTTTGGAAGCTTTCTTT. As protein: CASRRTGTASLEAFF.

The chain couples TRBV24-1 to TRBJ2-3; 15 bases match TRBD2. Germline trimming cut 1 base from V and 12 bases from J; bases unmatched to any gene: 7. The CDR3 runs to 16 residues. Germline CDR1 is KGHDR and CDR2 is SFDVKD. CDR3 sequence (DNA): TGTGCCACCAGTGATTTAACAGGACTAGCGGGGGGGCATCAGTATTTT. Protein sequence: CATSDLTGLAGGHQYF.

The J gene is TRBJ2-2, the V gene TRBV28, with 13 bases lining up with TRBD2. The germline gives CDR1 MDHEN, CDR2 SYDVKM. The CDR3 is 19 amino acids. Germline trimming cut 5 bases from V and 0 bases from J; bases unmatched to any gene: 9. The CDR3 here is CASSLRLAGGHANTGELFF. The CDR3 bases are TGTGCCAGCAGTCTGAGACTAGCGGGGGGCCACGCGAACACCGGGGAGCTGTTTTTT.

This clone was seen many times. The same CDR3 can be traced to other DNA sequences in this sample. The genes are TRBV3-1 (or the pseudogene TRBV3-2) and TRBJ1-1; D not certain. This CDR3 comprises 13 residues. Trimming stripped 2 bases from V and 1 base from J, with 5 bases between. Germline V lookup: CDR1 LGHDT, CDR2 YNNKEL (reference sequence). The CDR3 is CASSQYRNTEAFF. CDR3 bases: TGTGCCAGCAGCCAATATAGGAACACTGAAGCTTTCTTT.

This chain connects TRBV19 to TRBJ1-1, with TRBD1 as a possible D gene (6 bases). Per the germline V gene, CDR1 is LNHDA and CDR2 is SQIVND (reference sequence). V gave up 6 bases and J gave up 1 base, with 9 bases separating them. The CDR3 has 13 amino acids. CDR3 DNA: TGTGCCAGTAGGGAAGGGGGGAACACTGAAGCTTTCTTT. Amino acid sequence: CASREGGNTEAFF.